This T cell receptor (beta chain) comes out of a study of shared clonotypes between healthy human individuals. TCRdb's table, derived via immunoSEQ multiplex PCR, lists solely in-frame clones and lacks some. The top ten clones hold 0.13% to 0.15% of a sample with about 2.4 million clones, about 92% of them seen once. This CDR3 contains 14 residues. The germline gives CDR1 SGHAT, CDR2 FQNNGV. V shed 6 bases, J shed 5 bases, and the junction held 5 bases outside the gene matches. The TCR was taken from a man younger than 35 in good health. Input material: naive CD4+ T cells sorted from blood. Stated subset: CD45RA+ positively selected. The rearrangement joins TRBV11-2 to TRBJ2-2, with 8 nucleotides matching TRBD1. The CDR3 DNA is TGTGCCAGCAGGACGACAGGGGTAACCGGGGAGCTGTTTTTT. As protein: CASRTTGVTGELFF.